This T cell receptor beta chain was identified in a study of T cell responses to AZD1222 COVID-19 vaccine. TCRdb's copy holds only in-frame clones and misses some; the assay was immunoSEQ multiplex PCR. The sample yields approximately 150,000 clones, 91% seen once. A note on this clone: Antigen specificity is unknown.

Looked up from germline, CDR1 is SGHRS and CDR2 is YFSETQ. The CDR3 has 15 amino acids. V lost 4 bases, J lost 3 bases, and 16 bases lay in between. Notes on the study in general: Reports indicate that nearly half of spike-specific TCRs are directed at unmutated variant regions.

The sequences come from peripheral blood, collected on day 0 of AZD1222 vaccination. The TCR sequence derives from an adult in good health. The chain employs TRBV5-1 and TRBJ2-5, with a possible D match to TRBD1 (5 bases). This CDR3 is CASSLWGLREETQYF. CDR3 nucleotides: TGCGCCAGCAGCCTCTGGGGCCTCAGGGAAGAGACCCAGTACTTC.